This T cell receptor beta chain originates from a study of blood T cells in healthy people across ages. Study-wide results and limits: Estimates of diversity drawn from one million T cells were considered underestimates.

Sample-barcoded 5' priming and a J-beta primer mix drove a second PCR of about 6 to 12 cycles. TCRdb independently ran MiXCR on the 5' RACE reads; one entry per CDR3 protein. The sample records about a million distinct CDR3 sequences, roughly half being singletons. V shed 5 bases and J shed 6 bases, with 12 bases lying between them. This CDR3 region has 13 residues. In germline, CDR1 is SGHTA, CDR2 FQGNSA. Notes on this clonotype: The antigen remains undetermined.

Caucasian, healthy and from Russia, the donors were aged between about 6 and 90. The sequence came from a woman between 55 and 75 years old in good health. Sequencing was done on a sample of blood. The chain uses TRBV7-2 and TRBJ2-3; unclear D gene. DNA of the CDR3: TGTGCCAGCAGCCCCAGTCCGAGGGATACGCAGTATTTT. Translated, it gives CASSPSPRDTQYF.